The 14 T cell receptor beta chains below come from one sample, sequenced in a study of T cells after posttransplantation cyclophosphamide. Produced via immunoSEQ multiplex PCR; TCRdb's table is partial and in-frame only. The sample holds 35,000 to 45,000 clones, and no clone turns up only once. Input material: PBMCs. The receptor source for this set is a man between 40 and 49 years old in good health, CMV-negative, and a related stem cell transplant donor.

This clone was recorded at least ten times. The chain combines TRBV21-1 with TRBJ2-7; the table's D call of TRBD2 was not tested on the DNA. TRBV21-1 is termed a pseudogene. This CDR3 is 14 amino acids long. The CDR3 DNA follows: TGTGCCAGGTTCAGAGGGGGCGGGGGGATCGAGCAGTACGTC. This gives the protein CARFRGGGGIEQYV.

This clone was detected ten times or more. The chain carries TRBV4-2 and TRBJ2-7, with D possibly matching TRBD1 (5 bases). Germline V lookup: CDR1 LGHNA, CDR2 YNFKEQ. The V gene lost 0 bases and the J gene lost 3 bases, with 12 bases spanning the gap. The CDR3 spans 15 residues. The CDR3 region has the DNA TGTGCCAGCAGCCAAGATTTGGCCGACAGCTACGAGCAGTACGTC. Its protein is CASSQDLADSYEQYV.

This clone was counted many times. The chain has TRBV2 and TRBJ2-5, with TRBD2 matching 8 bases. V shed 6 bases and J 4 bases; nucleotides not matched to a gene: 4. The CDR3 runs to 13 residues. The germline CDR1 and CDR2 sequences are SNHLY and FYNNEI. The CDR3 DNA is TGTGCCAGCAGCCCAAGCGGGAGAGAGACCCAGTACTTC. Translation: CASSPSGRETQYF.

In its sample, this clone was seen a few times. The rearrangement uses TRBV29-1 and TRBJ2-1; no firm D call. The V end was cut by 4 bases, the J end by 5 bases, with 9 bases between. This CDR3 region has 12 residues. In germline, CDR1 is SQVTM, CDR2 ANQGSEA. The CDR3 loop is CSVVPLDNEQFF. The CDR3 DNA follows: TGCAGCGTTGTCCCCCTAGACAATGAGCAGTTCTTC.

This clone was recorded many times. The genes are TRBV7-8 and TRBJ2-7; a weak D match, TRBD1 (6 bases). CDR1 is SGHVS and CDR2 is FQNEAQ in the germline V gene. The V gene lost 4 bases and the J gene lost 2 bases, with 15 bases spanning the gap. The length of the CDR3 is 15 residues. The CDR3 nucleotides read TGTGCCAGCAGCTCCACCGGGACACCAGCCTACGAGCAGTACTTC. Amino acids: CASSSTGTPAYEQYF.

In this sample, this clone turned up many times. In nucleotides, the CDR3 is TGCGCCAGCAGCCAAGATAGGTCGGGGAGCAACACTGAAGCTTTCTTT. Translating gives CASSQDRSGSNTEAFF. V is TRBV4-3 and J is TRBJ1-1, with D hard to call. The CDR3 contains 16 residues. Between the trimmed V and J ends, which lost 0 bases and 2 bases, there was a span of 13 bases. The germline V gene has CDR1 LGHNA and CDR2 YSLEER.

This clone has ten or more counts. The rearrangement uses TRBV5-5 and TRBJ1-1; possible D gene TRBD1, 6 bases. Germline lookup yields CDR1 SGHKS and CDR2 YYEKEE (reference sequence). Trimming shortened V by 1 base and J by 4 bases, and 17 bases separated the two germline ends. The CDR3 extends over 16 amino acids. The CDR3 region has the DNA TGTGCCAGCAGCTTGAGGACACTTCAAGGGGGCACTGAAGCTTTCTTT. Amino acids: CASSLRTLQGGTEAFF. Supplemented by reference TRBV5-5 and TRBJ1-1, the full variable domain reads DAGVTQSPTHLIKTRGQQVTLRCSPISGHKSVSWYQQVLGQGPQFIFQYYEKEERGRGNFPDRFSARQFPNYSSELNVNALLLGDSALYLCASSLRTLQGGTEAFFGQGTRLTVV.

This clone was detected ten times or more. This chain uses TRBV10-3 with TRBJ2-2; 13 nucleotides match TRBD2. CDR3 length equals 16 residues. From germline, CDR1 is ENHRY and CDR2 SYGVKD. V shed 7 bases, J shed 4 bases, and the junction held 6 bases outside the gene matches. CDR3 sequence: CAITPTSGGATGELFF. Written as DNA, the CDR3 is TGTGCCATCACCCCTACTAGCGGGGGGGCCACCGGGGAGCTGTTTTTT.

The chain links TRBV4-1 to TRBJ2-1; TRBD1 is a possible D gene (6 bases). V lost 1 base and J lost 10, with 8 bases in between. Germline CDR1 reads MGHRA; CDR2 reads YSYEKL. The CDR3 extends over 12 amino acids. As DNA, the CDR3 is TGCGCCAGCAGCCAAGCAGGGGACGAGCAGTTCTTC. Its translation is CASSQAGDEQFF.

The chain has TRBV9 and TRBJ2-7, with D possibly matching TRBD2 (5 bases). The CDR3 extends over 17 amino acids. V was clipped by 7 bases and J by 0 bases, with 23 bases between them. CDR1 SGDLS and CDR2 YYNGEE come from the germline V gene. Here the CDR3 DNA reads TGTGCCAGCCGGGGTCTCACGCTGGGCAAAAGCTCCTACGAGCAGTACGTC. Residues: CASRGLTLGKSSYEQYV.

The chain combines TRBV5-6 with TRBJ2-1, with a tentative D call TRBD1 (6 bases). This CDR3 has 13 amino acids. In germline, CDR1 is SGHDT, CDR2 YYEEEE. V was trimmed by 4 bases and J by 9 bases, leaving 14 bases between them. CDR3 loop: CASSRTERIEQFF. CDR3 coding DNA: TGTGCCAGCAGCAGGACAGAGAGGATTGAGCAGTTCTTC.

The sample holds many counts of this clone. CDR3 sequence reads: CASSVASGGNTEAFF. The CDR3 nucleotides read TGTGCCAGCAGCGTAGCCAGCGGTGGGAACACTGAAGCTTTCTTT. This sequence joins TRBV9 and TRBJ1-1; D not resolved. Deletions cut 0 bases from V and 1 base from J, with 10 bases between. The CDR3 consists of 15 residues. The V gene's germline CDR1 is SGDLS and CDR2 YYNGEE.

The table lists this clone with many counts. CDR3 nucleotide sequence: TGTGCCAGCGCCAAATCCATCGGGAACACTGAAGCTTTCTTT. Translation: CASAKSIGNTEAFF. The chain recombines TRBV7-2 with TRBJ1-1; D gene unclear. CDR3 length: 14 residues. Trimming left V 8 bases short and J 1 base short, with 14 bases between. Per germline, CDR1 SGHTA and CDR2 FQGNSA. Full variable domain (outside the CDR3, taken from reference TRBV7-2 and TRBJ1-1): GAGVSQSPSNKVTEKGKDVELRCDPISGHTALYWYRQSLGQGLEFLIYFQGNSAPDKSGLPSDRFSAERTGGSVSTLTIQRTQQEDSAVYLCASAKSIGNTEAFFGQGTRLTVV.

This clone was seen many times. The chain combines TRBV27 with TRBJ2-7, with 9 bases lining up with TRBD1. This CDR3 region has 14 residues. Germline V gives CDR1 MNHEY, CDR2 SMNVEV (reference sequence). The V segment lost 3 bases and the J segment 3 bases; nucleotides outside the gene matches: 3. The CDR3 sequence: CASSFRDRDYEQYF. The CDR3 DNA follows: TGTGCCAGCAGTTTCCGGGACAGGGACTACGAGCAGTACTTC.